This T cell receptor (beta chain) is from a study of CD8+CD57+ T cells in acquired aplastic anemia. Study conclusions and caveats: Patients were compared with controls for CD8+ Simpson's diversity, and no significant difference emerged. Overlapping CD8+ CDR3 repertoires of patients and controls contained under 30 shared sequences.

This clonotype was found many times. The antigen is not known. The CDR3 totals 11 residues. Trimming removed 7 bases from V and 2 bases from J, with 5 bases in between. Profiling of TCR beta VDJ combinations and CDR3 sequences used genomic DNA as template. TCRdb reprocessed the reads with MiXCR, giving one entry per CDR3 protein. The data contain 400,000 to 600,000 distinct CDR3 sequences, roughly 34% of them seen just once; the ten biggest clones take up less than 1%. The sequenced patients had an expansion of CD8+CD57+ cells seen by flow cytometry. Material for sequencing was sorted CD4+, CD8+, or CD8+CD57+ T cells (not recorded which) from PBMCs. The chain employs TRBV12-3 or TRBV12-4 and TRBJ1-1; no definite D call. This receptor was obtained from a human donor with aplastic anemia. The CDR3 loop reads CASTNNTEAFF. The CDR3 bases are TGTGCCAGCACCAATAACACTGAAGCTTTCTTT.